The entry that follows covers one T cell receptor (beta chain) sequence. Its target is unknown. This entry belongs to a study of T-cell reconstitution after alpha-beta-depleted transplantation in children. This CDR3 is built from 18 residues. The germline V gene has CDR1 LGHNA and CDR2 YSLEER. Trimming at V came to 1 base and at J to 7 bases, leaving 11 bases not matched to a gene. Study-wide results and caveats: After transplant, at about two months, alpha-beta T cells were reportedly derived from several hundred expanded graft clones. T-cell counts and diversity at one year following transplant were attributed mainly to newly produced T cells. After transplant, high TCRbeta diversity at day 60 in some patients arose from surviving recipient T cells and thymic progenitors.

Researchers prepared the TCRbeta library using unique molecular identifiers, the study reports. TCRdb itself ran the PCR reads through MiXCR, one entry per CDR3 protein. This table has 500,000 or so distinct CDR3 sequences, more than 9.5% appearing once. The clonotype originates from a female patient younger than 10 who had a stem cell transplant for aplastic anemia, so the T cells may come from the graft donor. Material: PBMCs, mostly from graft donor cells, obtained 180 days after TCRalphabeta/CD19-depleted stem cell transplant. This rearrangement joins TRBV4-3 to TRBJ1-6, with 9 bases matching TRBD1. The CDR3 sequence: CASSQVPGQGTKNSPLHF. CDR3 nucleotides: TGCGCCAGCAGCCAAGTACCCGGACAGGGGACGAAAAATTCACCCCTCCACTTT.